Following are 13 T cell receptor beta chains from one sample sequenced in a study of blood T cells in healthy people across ages. Then a second PCR, running roughly 7 to 11 cycles, was carried out with a sample-barcoded 5' primer and a J-beta primer mix. Via MiXCR, TCRdb re-called the 5' RACE reads, giving one row per CDR3 protein. The repertoire includes 600,000 or so distinct CDR3 sequences, approximately 30% of them detected once, and approximately 14% sits in the top ten. The sample consisted of blood. The receptor source for this set is a woman aged 80 or older in good health.

The chain employs TRBV20-1 and TRBJ2-1; D is perhaps TRBD2 (5 bases). This CDR3 comprises 15 residues. CDR1 is DFQATT, CDR2 SNEGSKA, per germline (reference sequence). The ends were cut back, 4 bases at V and 0 bases at J, with 13 bases in the middle. DNA for the CDR3: TGCAGTGCTACCCAATGGGAGAGCTCCTACAATGAGCAGTTCTTC. Amino acid sequence: CSATQWESSYNEQFF.

A few counts support this clonotype. A much larger clone sits a single nucleotide away, making a read error possible. This chain uses TRBV12-3 or TRBV12-4 with TRBJ2-3; D possibly corresponds to TRBD2 (6 bases). The CDR3 has 16 amino acids. Trimming pared 5 bases from V and 6 bases from J, leaving 21 bases between. CDR3 bases: TGTGCCAGCAGTCCCCGCGGAGGGTCCTCTTGCGATACGCAGTATTTT. Its protein is CASSPRGGSSCDTQYF.

This clonotype was detected only a few times. The chain joins TRBV9 to TRBJ1-4; tentatively, D is TRBD1 (5 bases). With 3 bases removed from V and 7 bases from J, the gap between germline ends came to 19 bases. This CDR3 has 16 residues. The germline V gene encodes CDR1 SGDLS and CDR2 YYNGEE. CDR3 sequence (DNA): TGTGCCAGCAGCGCCGGGGCTGGAGAAGGATTTGAAAAACTGTTTTTT. As protein: CASSAGAGEGFEKLFF.

This clonotype was seen ten or more times. CDR3 sequence reads: CASSVGNLDGDTQYF. Here the CDR3 DNA reads TGTGCCAGCAGCGTGGGGAACCTGGACGGAGATACGCAGTATTTT. V and J are TRBV9 and TRBJ2-3; D gene unclear. The CDR3 runs 15 residues. Germline CDR1 reads SGDLS; CDR2 reads YYNGEE. V was cut by 2 bases and J by 5 bases, with 15 bases left in between.

This clonotype came up a few times. A much larger clone is a single base away; this may be a read error. The chain employs TRBV29-1 and TRBJ2-7, with a possible D match to TRBD1 (6 bases). Trimming left V 3 bases short and J 7 bases short, with 13 bases between. The CDR3 spans 12 residues. Looked up from germline, CDR1 is SQVTM and CDR2 is ANQGSEA. The DNA for the CDR3 is TGCAGCGTTGACGGACAGCTCAATGAGCAGTACTTC. Translation gives CSVDGQLNEQYF.

A remark on this clonotype: A much more abundant neighbour one base away suggests this may be a read error. The chain has TRBV30 and TRBJ2-7; D remains ambiguous. The V end lost 3 bases, the J end lost 7 bases, and 16 bases lay between the germline ends. CDR1 is GTSNPN and CDR2 is SVGIG in the germline V gene (reference sequence). The CDR3 is made up of 13 amino acids. The CDR3 is CAWSVGQRNEQYF. The CDR3 DNA is TGTGCCTGGAGCGTAGGTCAGCGCAATGAGCAGTACTTC.

This clonotype was observed a few times. This sequence joins TRBV30 and TRBJ2-3; D gene uncertain. The CDR3 contains 15 residues. Trimming left V 0 bases short and J 1 base short, with 11 bases between. The germline V gene has CDR1 GTSNPN and CDR2 SVGIG (reference sequence). CDR3 coding DNA: TGTGCCTGGAGTGTGCAACGACGGGGCACAGATACGCAGTATTTT. Protein: CAWSVQRRGTDTQYF.

The chain couples TRBV5-5 to TRBJ2-5; D perhaps matches TRBD1 (5 bases). The CDR3 covers 15 residues. Between the trimmed V and J ends, which lost 2 bases and 4 bases, there was a span of 15 bases. Germline V gives CDR1 SGHKS, CDR2 YYEKEE (reference sequence). The CDR3 spells CASSLLDSHLETQYF. CDR3 nucleotides: TGTGCCAGCAGCTTACTCGACAGTCATCTAGAGACCCAGTACTTC.

Notes on this clonotype: Germline is not matched at one junction end, which may reflect a read error. The J gene is TRBJ2-3, the V gene TRBV7-2; unclear D gene. The V gene's germline CDR1 is SGHTA and CDR2 FQGNSA. CDR3 length: 14 amino acids. The CDR3: CAGSLEGYTDTQYF. CDR3 nucleotide sequence: TGTGCCGGCAGCTTAGAAGGATACACAGATACGCAGTATTTT.

About this clonotype: One base away lies a much larger clone, so this may be a sequencing read error. The chain uses TRBV7-9 and TRBJ1-1, with unresolved D. In germline, CDR1 is SEHNR, CDR2 FQNEAQ (reference sequence). This CDR3 is built from 14 residues. V lost 5 bases, J lost 0 bases, and 10 bases lay in between. Here the CDR3 DNA reads TGTGCCAGCAGCCCCTCGGTTATGAACACTGAAGCTTTCTTT. Amino acids: CASSPSVMNTEAFF.

At least ten counts were recorded for this clonotype. The chain employs TRBV30 and TRBJ2-5; weak D call: TRBD1 (5 bases). The assigned J gene may be wrong: the sequence end matches TRBJ2-7 better. The CDR3 spans 12 residues. In germline, CDR1 is GTSNPN, CDR2 SVGIG (reference sequence). The CDR3 DNA is TGTGCCTGGAGTCAGCAGGGTCGCGAGCAGTACTTC. Amino acid sequence: CAWSQQGREQYF.

This clonotype was detected a few times. This chain links TRBV9 with TRBJ2-1; 7 positions match TRBD1. With the DNA end fitting TRBJ2-7 better, the J assignment may be wrong. The CDR3 has 14 amino acids. Germline values: CDR1 SGDLS, CDR2 YYNGEE. The CDR3 reads CASSRDSRDNEQYF. The CDR3 coding sequence is TGTGCCAGCAGCAGGGACAGTCGGGACAATGAGCAGTACTTC.

This clonotype has a count of ten or more. The chain carries TRBV20-1 and TRBJ2-3, with D tentatively TRBD2 (5 bases). The CDR3 extends over 14 amino acids. In germline, CDR1 is DFQATT, CDR2 SNEGSKA (reference sequence). Trimming stripped 6 bases from V and 2 bases from J, with 15 bases between. This CDR3 is CSAQRRTSTDTQYF. The DNA for the CDR3 is TGCAGTGCCCAACGGCGGACTTCCACAGATACGCAGTATTTT.